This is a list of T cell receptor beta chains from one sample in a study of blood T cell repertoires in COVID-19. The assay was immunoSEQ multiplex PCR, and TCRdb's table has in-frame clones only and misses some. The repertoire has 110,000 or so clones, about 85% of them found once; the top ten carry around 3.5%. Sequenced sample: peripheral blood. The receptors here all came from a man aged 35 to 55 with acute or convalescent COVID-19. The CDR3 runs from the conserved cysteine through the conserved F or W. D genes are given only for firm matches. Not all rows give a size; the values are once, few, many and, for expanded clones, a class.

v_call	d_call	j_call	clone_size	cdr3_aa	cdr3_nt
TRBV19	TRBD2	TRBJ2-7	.	CASAIAGGSYEQYF	TGTGCCAGTGCAATAGCGGGGGGCTCCTACGAGCAGTACTTC
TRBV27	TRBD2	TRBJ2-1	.	CASSPQREPINLYNEQFF	TGTGCCAGCAGTCCTCAGCGGGAGCCTATTAATCTCTACAATGAGCAGTTCTTC
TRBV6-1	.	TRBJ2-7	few	CASSEALSGYEQYF	TGTGCCAGCAGTGAAGCACTGTCGGGCTACGAGCAGTACTTC
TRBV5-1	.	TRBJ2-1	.	CASSLTSGGAGNEQFF	TGCGCCAGCAGCTTAACATCGGGGGGCGCAGGCAATGAGCAGTTCTTC
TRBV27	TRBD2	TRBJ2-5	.	CASSLWRGIETQYF	TGTGCCAGCAGTTTATGGCGGGGGATCGAGACCCAGTACTTC
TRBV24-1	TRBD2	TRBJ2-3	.	CATSVLAGSTDTQYF	TGTGCCACCAGTGTACTAGCGGGGTCCACAGATACGCAGTATTTT
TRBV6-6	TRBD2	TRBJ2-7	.	CASSLRGGDEQYF	TGTGCCAGCAGTCTCCGGGGGGGGGACGAGCAGTACTTC
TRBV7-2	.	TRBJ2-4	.	CASSATRGFFDIQYF	TGTGCCAGCAGCGCGACCAGGGGTTTTTTCGACATTCAGTACTTC
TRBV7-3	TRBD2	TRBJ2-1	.	CASSISGTTYNEQFF	TGTGCCAGCAGCATTTCCGGGACTACTTACAATGAGCAGTTCTTC
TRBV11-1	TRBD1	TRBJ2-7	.	CASSLGSGGEQYF	TGTGCCAGCAGCTTAGGTTCAGGGGGCGAGCAGTACTTC
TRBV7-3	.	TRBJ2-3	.	CASSLFAGTDTQYF	TGTGCCAGCAGCTTATTCGCAGGGACAGATACGCAGTATTTT
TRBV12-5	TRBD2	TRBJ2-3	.	CASAGLAGDTQYF	TGTGCCAGTGCGGGACTAGCTGGGGATACGCAGTATTTT
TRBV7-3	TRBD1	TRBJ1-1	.	CASSPGQANTEAFF	TGTGCCAGCAGCCCTGGACAGGCGAACACTGAAGCTTTCTTT
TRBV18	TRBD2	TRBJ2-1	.	CASSPSAGGYNEQFF	TGTGCCAGCTCACCAAGCGCGGGGGGGTACAATGAGCAGTTCTTC
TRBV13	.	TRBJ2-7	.	CASTQGDYEQYF	TGTGCCAGCACCCAAGGGGACTACGAGCAGTACTTC
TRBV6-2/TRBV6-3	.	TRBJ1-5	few	CASSQGQPQHF	TGTGCCAGCAGTCAGGGTCAGCCCCAGCATTTT
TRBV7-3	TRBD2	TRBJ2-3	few	CASSLRAGRDTQYF	TGTGCCAGCAGCTTAAGAGCGGGGAGGGATACGCAGTATTTT
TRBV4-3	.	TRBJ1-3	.	CASSQDGGTGNTIYF	TGCGCCAGCAGCCAAGATGGAGGGACTGGAAACACCATATATTTT
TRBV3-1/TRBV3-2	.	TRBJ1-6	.	CASSQGSGTEAPLHF	TGTGCCAGCAGCCAAGGGTCCGGAACTGAGGCACCCCTCCACTTT
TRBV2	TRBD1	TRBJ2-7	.	CASNLGTAKGYF	TGTGCCAGCAACCTCGGGACAGCCAAAGGGTACTTC
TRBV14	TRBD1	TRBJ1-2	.	CASSLGQGIYGYTF	TGTGCCAGCAGCCTCGGACAGGGAATATATGGCTACACCTTC
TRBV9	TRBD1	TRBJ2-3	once	CASSFGQGSTDTQYF	TGTGCCAGCAGCTTCGGACAGGGCAGCACAGATACGCAGTATTTT
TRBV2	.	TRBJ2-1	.	CASSERQGIDNEQFF	TGTGCCAGCAGTGAAAGGCAGGGTATTGACAATGAGCAGTTCTTC
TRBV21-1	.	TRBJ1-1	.	CASSKEKGGTTTEAFF	TGTGCCAGCAGCAAAGAAAAGGGAGGGACCACCACTGAAGCTTTCTTT
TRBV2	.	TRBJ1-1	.	CASSRTRTEAFF	TGTGCCAGCAGTAGGACAAGAACTGAAGCTTTCTTT
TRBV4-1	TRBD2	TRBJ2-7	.	CASSRTSGDSYEQYF	TGCGCCAGCAGCCGCACTAGCGGGGACTCCTACGAGCAGTACTTC
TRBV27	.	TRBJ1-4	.	CASSIRRTTGSNEKLFF	TGTGCCAGCAGTATAAGACGGACAACCGGAAGTAATGAAAAACTGTTTTTT